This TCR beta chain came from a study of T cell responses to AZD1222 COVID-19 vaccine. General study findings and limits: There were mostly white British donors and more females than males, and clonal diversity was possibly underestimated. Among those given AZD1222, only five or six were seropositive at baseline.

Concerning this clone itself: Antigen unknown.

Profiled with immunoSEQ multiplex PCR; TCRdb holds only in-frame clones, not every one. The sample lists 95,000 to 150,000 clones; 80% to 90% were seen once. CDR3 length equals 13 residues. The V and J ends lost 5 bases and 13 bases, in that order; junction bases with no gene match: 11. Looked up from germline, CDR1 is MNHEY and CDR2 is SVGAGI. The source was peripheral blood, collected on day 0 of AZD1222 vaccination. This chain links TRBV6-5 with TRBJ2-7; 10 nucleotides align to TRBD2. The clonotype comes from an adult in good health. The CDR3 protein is CASSPPGLARTYF. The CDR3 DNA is TGTGCCAGCAGTCCCCCGGGACTAGCGAGGACCTACTTC.